A selection of T cell receptor beta chains follows, all from one sample in a study of CD8 T cells in Susac syndrome. One entry per CDR3 protein, called by TCRdb with MiXCR from the immunoSEQ multiplex PCR reads. The data show under 80,000 distinct CDR3 sequences, 90% to 95% seen once. The sample comprised CD4+ T cells from PBMCs. All receptors come from a human donor with Susac syndrome. Each CDR3 is given with its conserved first and last residue. The D gene is left open where the match is weak. Only some rows state a clone size, as once, few, many or a class for expanded clones.

j_call clone_size d_call v_call cdr3_aa cdr3_nt
TRBJ2-3 . TRBD1 TRBV10-3 CAISEGTGVGTDTQYF TGTGCCATCAGTGAAGGGACAGGAGTAGGCACAGATACGCAGTATTTT
TRBJ2-3 . . TRBV4-3 CASSQEGDSADTQYF TGCGCCAGCAGCCAAGAGGGAGACTCGGCAGATACGCAGTATTTT
TRBJ1-5 . . TRBV6-5 CASSYGGGSNQPQHF TGTGCCAGCAGTTACGGGGGGGGGAGCAATCAGCCCCAGCATTTT
TRBJ2-2 . . TRBV20-1 CSAWRGQSNTGELFF TGCAGTGCTTGGAGGGGACAGTCGAACACCGGGGAGCTGTTTTTT
TRBJ1-2 few . TRBV29-1 CSVELLWASTTNYGYTF TGCAGCGTTGAATTACTGTGGGCCTCGACAACTAACTATGGCTACACCTTC
TRBJ2-5 . . TRBV7-2 CASSSRIAVGLGTTETQYF TGTGCCAGCAGCTCCCGTATTGCCGTAGGACTCGGCACGACAGAGACCCAGTACTTC
TRBJ2-1 . . TRBV30 CAWSAFDPGWDNEQFF TGTGCCTGGAGTGCGTTTGACCCAGGATGGGACAATGAGCAGTTCTTC
TRBJ2-7 once . TRBV5-6 CASSLVPGSYEQYF TGTGCCAGCAGCTTGGTTCCGGGCTCCTACGAGCAGTACTTC
TRBJ2-5 . . TRBV4-2 CASSGTRSGAETQYF TGTGCCAGCAGCGGCACGCGGTCGGGGGCAGAGACCCAGTACTTC
TRBJ2-3 . TRBD1 TRBV29-1 CSEGATDTQYF TGCAGCGAGGGGGCCACAGATACGCAGTATTTT
TRBJ2-1 . . TRBV7-2 CASSLDPSGEQFF TGTGCCAGCAGCTTAGATCCCTCAGGTGAGCAGTTCTTC